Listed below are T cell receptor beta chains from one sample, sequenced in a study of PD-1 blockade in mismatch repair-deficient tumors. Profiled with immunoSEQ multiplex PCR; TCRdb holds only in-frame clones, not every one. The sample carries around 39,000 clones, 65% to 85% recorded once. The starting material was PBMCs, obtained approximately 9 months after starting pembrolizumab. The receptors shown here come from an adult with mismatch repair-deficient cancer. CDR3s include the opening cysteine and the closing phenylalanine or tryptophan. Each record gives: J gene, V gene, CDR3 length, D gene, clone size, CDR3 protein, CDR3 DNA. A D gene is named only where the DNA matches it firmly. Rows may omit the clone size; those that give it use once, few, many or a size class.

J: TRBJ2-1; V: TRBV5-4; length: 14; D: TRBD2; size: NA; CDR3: CASSWGGEGNEQFF; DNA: TGTGCCAGCAGCTGGGGCGGGGAGGGAAATGAGCAGTTCTTC
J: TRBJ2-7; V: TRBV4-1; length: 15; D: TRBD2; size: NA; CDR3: CASSRGLAGGLEQYF; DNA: TGCGCCAGCAGCCGGGGACTAGCGGGAGGGCTCGAGCAGTACTTC
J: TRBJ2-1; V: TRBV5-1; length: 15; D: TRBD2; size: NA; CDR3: CASSGLAGGKHEQFF; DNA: TGCGCCAGCAGCGGACTAGCGGGAGGGAAGCATGAGCAGTTCTTC
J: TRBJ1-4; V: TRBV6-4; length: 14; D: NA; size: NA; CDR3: CASSLFSGDEKLFF; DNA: TGTGCCAGCAGTCTCTTCTCAGGGGATGAAAAACTGTTTTTT
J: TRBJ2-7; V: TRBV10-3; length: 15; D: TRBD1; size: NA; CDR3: CAINSDRGQGNEQYF; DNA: TGTGCCATCAATTCGGACAGGGGGCAAGGGAACGAGCAGTACTTC
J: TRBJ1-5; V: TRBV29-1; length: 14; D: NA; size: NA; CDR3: CSVNPGRRNQPQHF; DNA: TGCAGCGTTAATCCTGGTCGGAGAAATCAGCCCCAGCATTTT
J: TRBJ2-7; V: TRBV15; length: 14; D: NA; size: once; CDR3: CATSRLQGSYEQYF; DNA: TGTGCCACCAGCAGACTCCAGGGCTCCTACGAGCAGTACTTC
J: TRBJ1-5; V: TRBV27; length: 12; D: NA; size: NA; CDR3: CASNLRGGPQHF; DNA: TGTGCCAGCAATTTGAGGGGAGGACCCCAGCATTTT
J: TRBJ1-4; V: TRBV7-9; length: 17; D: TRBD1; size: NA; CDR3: CASSLPGQGGPNEKLFF; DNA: TGTGCCAGCAGCCTCCCGGGACAGGGAGGGCCTAATGAAAAACTGTTTTTT
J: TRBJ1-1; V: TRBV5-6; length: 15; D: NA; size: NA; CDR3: CASSLSGAMNTEAFF; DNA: TGTGCCAGCAGCCTGTCAGGGGCGATGAACACTGAAGCTTTCTTT
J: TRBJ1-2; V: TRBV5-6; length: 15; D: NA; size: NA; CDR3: CASSRRDIPVDGYTF; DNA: TGTGCCAGCAGCCGTCGGGACATCCCTGTTGATGGCTACACCTTC
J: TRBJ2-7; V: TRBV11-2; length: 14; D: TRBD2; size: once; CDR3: CASSLGTRTNEQYF; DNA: TGTGCCAGCAGCTTGGGGACTAGAACCAACGAGCAGTACTTC
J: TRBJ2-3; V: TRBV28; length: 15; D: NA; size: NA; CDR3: CASRGPRQGTDTQYF; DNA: TGTGCCAGCCGCGGACCGAGACAGGGCACAGATACGCAGTATTTT
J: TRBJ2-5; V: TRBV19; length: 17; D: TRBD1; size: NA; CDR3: CASSIFPDRGPQETQYF; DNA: TGTGCCAGTAGTATATTCCCCGACAGGGGCCCCCAAGAGACCCAGTACTTC
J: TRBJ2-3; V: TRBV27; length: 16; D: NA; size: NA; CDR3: CASSYGRGLDLDTQYF; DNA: TGTGCCAGCAGTTACGGTCGAGGGTTGGATCTAGATACGCAGTATTTT
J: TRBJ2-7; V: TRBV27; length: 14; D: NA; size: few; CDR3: CASSLLEGFYEQYF; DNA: TGTGCCAGCAGTTTACTGGAGGGTTTCTACGAGCAGTACTTC
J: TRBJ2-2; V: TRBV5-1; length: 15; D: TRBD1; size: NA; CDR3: CASSLRGPDTGELFF; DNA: TGCGCCAGCAGCTTGAGGGGGCCGGACACCGGGGAGCTGTTTTTT
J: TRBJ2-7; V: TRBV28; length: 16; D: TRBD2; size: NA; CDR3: CASNSPEREGAYEQYF; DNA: TGTGCCAGCAACTCACCCGAGCGGGAGGGGGCCTACGAGCAGTACTTC
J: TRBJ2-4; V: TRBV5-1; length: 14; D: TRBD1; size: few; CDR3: CASSLGQGQNIQYF; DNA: TGCGCCAGCAGCTTGGGACAGGGCCAAAACATTCAGTACTTC
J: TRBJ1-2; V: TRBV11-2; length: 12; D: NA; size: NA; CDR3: CASSLQGGGYTF; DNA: TGTGCCAGCAGCTTACAAGGGGGTGGCTACACCTTC
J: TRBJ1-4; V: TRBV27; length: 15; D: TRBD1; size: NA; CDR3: CASHRRGLPNEKLFF; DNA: TGTGCCAGCCACCGCAGGGGGCTACCTAATGAAAAACTGTTTTTT
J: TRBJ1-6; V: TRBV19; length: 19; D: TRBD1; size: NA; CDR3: CASSIGTGILGSYNSPLHF; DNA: TGTGCCAGTAGTATTGGGACAGGGATCCTTGGCTCCTATAATTCACCCCTCCACTTT
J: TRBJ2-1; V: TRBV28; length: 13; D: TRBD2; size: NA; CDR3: CASCALAGHEQFF; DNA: TGTGCCAGCTGCGCGCTAGCGGGACATGAGCAGTTCTTC
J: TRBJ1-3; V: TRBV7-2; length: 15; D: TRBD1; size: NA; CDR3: CASSPQGGAGNTIYF; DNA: TGTGCCAGCAGCCCACAGGGGGGAGCGGGAAACACCATATATTTT
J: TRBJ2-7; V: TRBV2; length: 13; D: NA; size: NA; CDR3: CASSGQGGPEQYF; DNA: TGTGCCAGCAGTGGGCAGGGAGGCCCCGAGCAGTACTTC
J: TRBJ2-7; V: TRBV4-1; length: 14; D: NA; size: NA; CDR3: CASSQEAGAYEQYF; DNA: TGCGCCAGCAGCCAAGAAGCGGGTGCCTACGAGCAGTACTTC
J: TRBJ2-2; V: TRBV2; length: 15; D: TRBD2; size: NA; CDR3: CASSASSGRTGELFF; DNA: TGTGCCAGCAGTGCCTCTAGCGGGCGGACCGGGGAGCTGTTTTTT
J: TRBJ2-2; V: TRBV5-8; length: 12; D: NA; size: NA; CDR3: CASSYNTGELFF; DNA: TGTGCCAGCAGTTATAACACCGGGGAGCTGTTTTTT
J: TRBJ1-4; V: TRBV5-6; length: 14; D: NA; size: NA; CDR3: CASSSREPNEKLFF; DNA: TGTGCCAGCAGCTCCCGGGAACCTAATGAAAAACTGTTTTTT
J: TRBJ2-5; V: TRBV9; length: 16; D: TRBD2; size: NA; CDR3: CASSTRTSGRAEPQYF; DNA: TGTGCCAGCAGCACCAGGACTAGCGGGAGGGCCGAGCCCCAGTACTTC
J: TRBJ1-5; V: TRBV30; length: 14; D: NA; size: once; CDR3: CAWSVSGYDQPQHF; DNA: TGTGCCTGGAGTGTATCGGGGTACGATCAGCCCCAGCATTTT
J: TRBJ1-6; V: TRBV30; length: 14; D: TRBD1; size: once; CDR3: CAWTGTGAVSTLHF; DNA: TGTGCCTGGACCGGGACAGGTGCCGTATCCACCCTCCACTTT
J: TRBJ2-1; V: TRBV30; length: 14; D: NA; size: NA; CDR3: CAWSEMTEGHQQFF; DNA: TGTGCCTGGAGTGAGATGACTGAAGGTCATCAGCAGTTCTTC
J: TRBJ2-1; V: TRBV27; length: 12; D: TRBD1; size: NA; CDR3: CASSGTGLEQFF; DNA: TGTGCCAGCAGTGGGACAGGGCTTGAGCAGTTCTTC
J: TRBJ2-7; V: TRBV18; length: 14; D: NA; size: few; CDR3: CASSQGLVSYEQYF; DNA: TGTGCCAGCTCACAGGGACTGGTCTCCTACGAGCAGTACTTC
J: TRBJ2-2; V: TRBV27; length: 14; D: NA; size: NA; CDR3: CASSFGGRGGELFF; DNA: TGTGCCAGCAGTTTCGGGGGGCGAGGCGGGGAGCTGTTTTTT
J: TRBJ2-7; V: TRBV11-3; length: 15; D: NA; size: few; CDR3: CASSLGVAGSYEQYF; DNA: TGTGCCAGCAGCTTAGGGGTGGCGGGATCCTACGAGCAGTACTTC
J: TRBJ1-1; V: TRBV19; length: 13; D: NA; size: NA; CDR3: CASSMGRNTEAFF; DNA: TGTGCCAGTAGTATGGGCAGGAACACTGAAGCTTTCTTT
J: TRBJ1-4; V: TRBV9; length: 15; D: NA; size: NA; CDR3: CASSPRQASNEKLFF; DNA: TGTGCCAGCAGCCCTAGACAGGCCTCTAATGAAAAACTGTTTTTT
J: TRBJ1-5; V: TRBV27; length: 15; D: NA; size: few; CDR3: CASRELGTGNQPQHF; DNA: TGTGCCAGCAGGGAACTAGGTACAGGCAATCAGCCCCAGCATTTT
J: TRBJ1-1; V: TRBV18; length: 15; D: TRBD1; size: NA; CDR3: CASSRAGGKDTEAFF; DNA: TGTGCCAGCTCACGGGCAGGGGGCAAGGACACTGAAGCTTTCTTT
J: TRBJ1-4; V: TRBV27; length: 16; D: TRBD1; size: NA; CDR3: CASSSSPGTGGEKLFF; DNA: TGTGCCAGCAGTTCCTCCCCCGGGACAGGGGGCGAAAAACTGTTTTTT
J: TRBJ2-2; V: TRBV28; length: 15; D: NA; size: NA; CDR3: CASSLTRPNTGELFF; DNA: TGTGCCAGCAGCCTGACTAGACCGAACACCGGGGAGCTGTTTTTT
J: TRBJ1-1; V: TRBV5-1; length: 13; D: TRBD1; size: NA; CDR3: CASSAGQGGEAFF; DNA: TGCGCCAGCAGCGCCGGACAGGGTGGTGAAGCTTTCTTT
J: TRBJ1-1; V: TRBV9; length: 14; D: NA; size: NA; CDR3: CASSGPAPRTEAFF; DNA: TGTGCCAGCAGCGGCCCAGCCCCGCGGACTGAAGCTTTCTTT
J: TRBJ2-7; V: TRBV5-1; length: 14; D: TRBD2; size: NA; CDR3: CASRAGGRSYEQYF; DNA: TGCGCCAGCCGAGCGGGAGGACGGTCCTACGAGCAGTACTTC
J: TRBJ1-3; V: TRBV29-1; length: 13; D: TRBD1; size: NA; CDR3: CSVDTGVGNTIYF; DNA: TGCAGCGTTGATACAGGGGTTGGAAACACCATATATTTT
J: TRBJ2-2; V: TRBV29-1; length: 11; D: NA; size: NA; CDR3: CSVGDTGELFF; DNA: TGCAGCGTTGGAGACACCGGGGAGCTGTTTTTT
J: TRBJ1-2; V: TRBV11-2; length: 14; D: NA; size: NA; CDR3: CASSLGHLSSGYTF; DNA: TGTGCCAGCAGCCTCGGCCACCTTAGCAGCGGCTACACCTTC
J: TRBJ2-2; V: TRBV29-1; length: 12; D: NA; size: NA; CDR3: CSAGTVRGELFF; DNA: TGCAGCGCAGGGACTGTCCGGGGGGAGCTGTTTTTT
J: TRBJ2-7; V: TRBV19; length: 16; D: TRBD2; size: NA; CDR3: CASSTQLAGGRNEQYF; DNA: TGTGCCAGTAGTACCCAGCTAGCGGGAGGCAGGAACGAGCAGTACTTC
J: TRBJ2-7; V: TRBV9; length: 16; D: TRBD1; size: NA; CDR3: CASSVGGQGSSYEQYF; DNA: TGTGCCAGCAGCGTCGGGGGACAGGGTAGCTCCTACGAGCAGTACTTC
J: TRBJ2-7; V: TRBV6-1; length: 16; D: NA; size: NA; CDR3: CASSVEWQQGTYEQYF; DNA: TGTGCCAGCAGTGTAGAATGGCAACAGGGTACCTACGAGCAGTACTTC
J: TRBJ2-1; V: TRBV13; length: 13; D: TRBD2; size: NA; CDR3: CARERESANEQFF; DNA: TGTGCCAGGGAGCGGGAGTCAGCAAATGAGCAGTTCTTC
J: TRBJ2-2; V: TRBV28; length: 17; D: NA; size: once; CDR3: CASSFLTLARYTGELFF; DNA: TGTGCCAGCAGTTTCCTAACCTTAGCGAGATACACCGGGGAGCTGTTTTTT
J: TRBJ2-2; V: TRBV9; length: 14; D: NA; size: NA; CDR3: CASSVAHSTGELFF; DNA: TGTGCCAGCAGCGTAGCTCATAGCACCGGGGAGCTGTTTTTT
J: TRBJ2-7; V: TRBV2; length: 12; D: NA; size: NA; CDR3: CASSVALLEQYF; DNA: TGTGCCAGCAGTGTGGCCCTTTTGGAGCAGTACTTC